These 3 T cell receptor beta chains were all obtained from the same sample, sequenced in a study of blood T cell dynamics during melanoma immunotherapy. Noted time point: pre-treatment baseline. TCRdb's table, derived via immunoSEQ multiplex PCR, lists solely in-frame clones and lacks some. The sample lists 10,000 or so clones, about 85% occurring once. The source was blood, collected from a patient treated with checkpoint blockade. The origin of the receptors is a human donor with melanoma.

This clone was recorded once. The chain combines TRBV2 with TRBJ1-5; D not resolved. Trimming took off 5 bases at V and 5 bases at J, with 7 bases between the two ends. CDR1 is SNHLY and CDR2 is FYNNEI in the germline V gene. The CDR3 sequence is 12 residues long. The CDR3 DNA reads TGTGCCAGCAGTTACAAGGATCAGCCCCAGCATTTT. Its protein is CASSYKDQPQHF.

The chain uses TRBV10-3 and TRBJ1-5; a weak D match, TRBD1 (5 bases). The V and J ends lost 0 bases and 0 bases respectively, with 15 bases between them. The CDR3 extends over 18 amino acids. Germline V CDR1 and CDR2: ENHRY, SYGVKD. CDR3 protein: CAISESRGGGFSNQPQHF. Written as DNA, the CDR3 is TGTGCCATCAGTGAGTCTAGGGGAGGAGGGTTTAGCAATCAGCCCCAGCATTTT.

The chain employs TRBV2 and TRBJ2-1; the D gene is possibly TRBD1 (6 bases). The CDR3 extends over 15 amino acids. The V and J ends lost 5 bases and 1 base respectively, with 12 bases between them. CDR1 SNHLY and CDR2 FYNNEI come from the germline V gene. The DNA of the CDR3 is TGTGCCAGCAGTAGAACCACAGGGTCCTACAATGAGCAGTTCTTC. This gives the protein CASSRTTGSYNEQFF.